This TCR beta chain comes out of a study of blood T cell repertoires in COVID-19. Germline V gene sequence: CDR1 MGHRA, CDR2 YSYEKL. Between the trimmed V and J ends, which lost 1 base and 9 bases, there was a span of 16 bases. This CDR3 has 14 amino acids. TCRdb's table, derived via immunoSEQ multiplex PCR, lists solely in-frame clones and lacks some. The sample shows a few hundred thousand clones, roughly 89% of them seen only once. The rearrangement links TRBV4-1 to TRBJ2-7; D possibly corresponds to TRBD2 (6 bases). Sequencing was done on a sample of PBMCs or T cells enriched from blood (not recorded which). This receptor was taken from a woman under 30 with acute COVID-19. The chain's CDR3 is CASSQGPGEARQYF. The CDR3 DNA follows: TGCGCCAGCAGCCAAGGTCCGGGAGAGGCACGGCAGTACTTC.